This T cell receptor beta chain was obtained from a study of shared clonotypes between healthy human individuals. Study-wide context: The study used three CD4 naive, three CD4 memory, two CD8 naive and one CD8 memory plate per donor.

Trimming left V 5 bases short and J 7 bases short, with 12 bases between. CDR1 is MNHNY and CDR2 is SVGAGI in the germline V gene (reference sequence). This CDR3 has 13 residues. The protocol was immunoSEQ multiplex PCR, while the TCRdb copy is restricted to in-frame clones and leaves out a portion. The repertoire includes around 2.5 million clones, 80% to 95% of them detected once, and 0.36% sits in the top ten. Sequencing used naive CD4+ T cells from PBMCs. Subset reported: CD45RA+ positively selected. The sequence was collected from a man aged 18 to 29 in good health. Some clones in this sample may be carry-over from other donors' samples. The genes are TRBV6-6 and TRBJ1-5, with D possibly matching TRBD1 (6 bases). For the CDR3, the DNA is TGTGCCAGCAGTCCCGCTGGGGGCCAGCCCCAGCATTTT. Its protein is CASSPAGGQPQHF.